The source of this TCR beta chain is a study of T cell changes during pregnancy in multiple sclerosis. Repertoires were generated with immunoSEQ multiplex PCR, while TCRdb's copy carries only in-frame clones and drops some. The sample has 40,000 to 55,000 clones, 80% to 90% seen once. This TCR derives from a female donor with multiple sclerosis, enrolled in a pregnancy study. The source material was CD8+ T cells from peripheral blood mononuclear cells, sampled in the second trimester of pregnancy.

CDR3 sequence reads: CASSLSSSGGLTDTQYF. The CDR3 DNA sequence: TGCGCCAGCAGCTTATCTTCTAGCGGGGGGCTCACAGATACGCAGTATTTT. This chain links TRBV5-1 with TRBJ2-3, with TRBD2 matching 11 bases. The V and J ends lost 2 bases and 2 bases, in that order; junction bases with no gene match: 7. The CDR3 runs 17 residues. Germline values: CDR1 SGHRS, CDR2 YFSETQ.